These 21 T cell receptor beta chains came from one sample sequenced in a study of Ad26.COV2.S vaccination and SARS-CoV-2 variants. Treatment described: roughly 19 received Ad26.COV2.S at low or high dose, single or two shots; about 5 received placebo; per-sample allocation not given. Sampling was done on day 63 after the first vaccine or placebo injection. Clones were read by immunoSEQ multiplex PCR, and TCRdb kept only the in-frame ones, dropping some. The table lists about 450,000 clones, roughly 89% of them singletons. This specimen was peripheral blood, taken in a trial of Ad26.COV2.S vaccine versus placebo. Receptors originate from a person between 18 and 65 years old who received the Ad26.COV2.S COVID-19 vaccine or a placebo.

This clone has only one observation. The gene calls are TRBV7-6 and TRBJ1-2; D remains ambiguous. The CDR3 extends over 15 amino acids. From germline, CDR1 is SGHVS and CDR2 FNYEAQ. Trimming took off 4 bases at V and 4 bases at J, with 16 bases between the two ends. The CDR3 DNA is TGTGCCAGCAGCTATCTATCGATCGAGTTCTATGGCTACACCTTC. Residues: CASSYLSIEFYGYTF.

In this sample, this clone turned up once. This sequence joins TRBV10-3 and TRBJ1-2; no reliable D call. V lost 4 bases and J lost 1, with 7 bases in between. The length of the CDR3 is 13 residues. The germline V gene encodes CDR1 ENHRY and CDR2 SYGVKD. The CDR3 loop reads CAISGAFNYGYTF. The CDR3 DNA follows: TGTGCCATCAGTGGGGCTTTTAACTATGGCTACACCTTC.

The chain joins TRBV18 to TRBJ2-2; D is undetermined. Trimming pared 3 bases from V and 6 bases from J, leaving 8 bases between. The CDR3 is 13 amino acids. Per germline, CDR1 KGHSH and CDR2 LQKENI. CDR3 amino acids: CASSPRWAGELFF. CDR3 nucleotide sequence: TGTGCCAGCTCACCTCGGTGGGCCGGGGAGCTGTTTTTT.

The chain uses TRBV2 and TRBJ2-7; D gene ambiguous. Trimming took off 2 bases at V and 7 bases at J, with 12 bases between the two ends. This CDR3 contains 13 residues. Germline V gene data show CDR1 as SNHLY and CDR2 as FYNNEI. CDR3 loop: CASSEIWALEQYF. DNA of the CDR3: TGTGCCAGCAGTGAAATTTGGGCTTTGGAGCAGTACTTC. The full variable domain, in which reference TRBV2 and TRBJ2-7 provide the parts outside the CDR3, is EPEVTQTPSHQVTQMGQEVILRCVPISNHLYFYWYRQILGQKVEFLVSFYNNEISEKSEIFDDQFSVERPDGSNFTLKIRSTKLEDSAMYFCASSEIWALEQYFGPGTRLTVT.

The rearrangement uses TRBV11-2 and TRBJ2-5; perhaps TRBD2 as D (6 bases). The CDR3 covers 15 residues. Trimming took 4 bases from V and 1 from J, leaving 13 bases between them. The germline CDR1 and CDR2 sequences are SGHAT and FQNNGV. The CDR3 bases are TGTGCCAGCAGCTGGGAGGCTAGCGTCCAAGAGACCCAGTACTTC. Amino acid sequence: CASSWEASVQETQYF. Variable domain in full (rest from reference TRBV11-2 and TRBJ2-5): EAGVAQSPRYKIIEKRQSVAFWCNPISGHATLYWYQQILGQGPKLLIQFQNNGVVDDSQLPKDRFSAERLKGVDSTLKIQPAKLEDSAVYLCASSWEASVQETQYFGPGTRLLVL.

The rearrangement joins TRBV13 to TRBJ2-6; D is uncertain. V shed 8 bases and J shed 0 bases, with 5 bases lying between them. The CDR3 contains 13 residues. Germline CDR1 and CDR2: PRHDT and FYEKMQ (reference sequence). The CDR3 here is CASCSSGANVLTF. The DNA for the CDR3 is TGTGCCAGCTGCAGCTCTGGGGCCAACGTCCTGACTTTC.

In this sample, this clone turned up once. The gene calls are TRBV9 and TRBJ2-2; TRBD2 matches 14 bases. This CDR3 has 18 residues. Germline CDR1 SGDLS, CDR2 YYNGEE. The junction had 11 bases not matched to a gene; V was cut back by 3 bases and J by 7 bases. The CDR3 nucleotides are TGTGCCAGCAGCGCCGGGACTAGCGGGGGCTTCCGGGGCGGGGAGCTGTTTTTT. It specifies CASSAGTSGGFRGGELFF.

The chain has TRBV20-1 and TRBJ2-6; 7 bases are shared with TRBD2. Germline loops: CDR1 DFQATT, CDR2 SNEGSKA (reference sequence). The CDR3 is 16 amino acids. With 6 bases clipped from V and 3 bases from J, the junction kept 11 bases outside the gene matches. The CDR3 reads CSASLPAGFGANVLTF. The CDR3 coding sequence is TGCAGTGCCAGTCTACCAGCGGGGTTTGGGGCCAACGTCCTGACTTTC.

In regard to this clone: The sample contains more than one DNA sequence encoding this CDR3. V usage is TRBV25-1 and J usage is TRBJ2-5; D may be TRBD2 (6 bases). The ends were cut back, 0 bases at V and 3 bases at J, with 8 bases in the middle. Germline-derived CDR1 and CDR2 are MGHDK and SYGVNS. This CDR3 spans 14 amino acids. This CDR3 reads CASSEYGGKETQYF. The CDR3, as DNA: TGTGCCAGCAGTGAATATGGAGGGAAAGAGACCCAGTACTTC.

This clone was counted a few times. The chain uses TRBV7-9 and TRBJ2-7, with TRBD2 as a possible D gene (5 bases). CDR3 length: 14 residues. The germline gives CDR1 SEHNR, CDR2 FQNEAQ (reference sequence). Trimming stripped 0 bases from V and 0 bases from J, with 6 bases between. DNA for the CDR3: TGTGCCAGCAGCTTAGCAGCGGTCTCCTACGAGCAGTACGTC. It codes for CASSLAAVSYEQYV.

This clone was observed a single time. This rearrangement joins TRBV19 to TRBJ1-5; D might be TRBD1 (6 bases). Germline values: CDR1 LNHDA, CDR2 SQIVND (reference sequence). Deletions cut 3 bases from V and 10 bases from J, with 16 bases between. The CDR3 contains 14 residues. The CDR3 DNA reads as TGTGCCAGTAGTATGAGGGGGAGGGATTTACCCCAGCATTTT. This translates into CASSMRGRDLPQHF. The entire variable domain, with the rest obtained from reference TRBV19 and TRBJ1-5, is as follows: DGGITQSPKYLFRKEGQNVTLSCEQNLNHDAMYWYRQDPGQGLRLIYYSQIVNDFQKGDIAEGYSVSREKKESFPLTVTSAQKNPTAFYLCASSMRGRDLPQHFGDGTRLSIL.

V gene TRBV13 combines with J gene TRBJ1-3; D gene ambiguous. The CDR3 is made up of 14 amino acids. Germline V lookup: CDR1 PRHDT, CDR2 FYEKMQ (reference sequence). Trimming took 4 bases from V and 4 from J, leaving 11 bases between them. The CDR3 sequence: CASSSYRGGNTIYF. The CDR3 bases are TGTGCCAGCAGCTCCTACCGTGGCGGAAACACCATATATTTT.

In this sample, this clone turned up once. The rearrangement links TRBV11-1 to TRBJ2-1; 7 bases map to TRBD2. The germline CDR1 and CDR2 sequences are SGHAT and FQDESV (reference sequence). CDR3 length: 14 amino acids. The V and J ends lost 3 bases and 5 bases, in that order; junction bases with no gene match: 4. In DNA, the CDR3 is TGTGCCAGCAGCTTTCGGACTAGGAACAATGAGCAGTTCTTC. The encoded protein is CASSFRTRNNEQFF.

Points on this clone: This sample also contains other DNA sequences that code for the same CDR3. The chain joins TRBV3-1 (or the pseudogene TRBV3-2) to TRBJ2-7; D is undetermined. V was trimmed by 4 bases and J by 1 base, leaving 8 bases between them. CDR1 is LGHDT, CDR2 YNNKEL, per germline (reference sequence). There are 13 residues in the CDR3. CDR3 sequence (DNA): TGTGCCAGCAGCCGTGGCGGATCCTACGAGCAGTACTTC. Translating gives CASSRGGSYEQYF.

CDR3 residues: CASRITTGAHYGYTF. In nucleotides, the CDR3 is TGTGCCAGCAGAATAACAACTGGCGCACACTATGGCTACACCTTC. The chain combines TRBV27 with TRBJ1-2, with D unresolved. V was shortened by 6 bases and J by 3 bases, with 17 bases between the two germline ends. The CDR3 totals 15 residues. Germline assignment: CDR1 MNHEY and CDR2 SMNVEV (reference sequence).

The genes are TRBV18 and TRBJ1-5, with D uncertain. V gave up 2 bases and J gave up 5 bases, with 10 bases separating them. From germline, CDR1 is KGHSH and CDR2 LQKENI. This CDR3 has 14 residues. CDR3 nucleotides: TGTGCCAGCTCACCATCGGGAAGGTATCAGCCCCAGCATTTT. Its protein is CASSPSGRYQPQHF.

The CDR3: CASSGQGFYNEQFF. CDR3 coding DNA: TGTGCCAGCAGTGGACAGGGTTTTTACAATGAGCAGTTCTTC. The rearrangement joins TRBV2 to TRBJ2-1; TRBD1 matches 7 bases. This CDR3 spans 14 amino acids. CDR1 SNHLY and CDR2 FYNNEI come from the germline V gene. J was trimmed by 4 bases and V by 4 bases; bases with no gene match: 4.

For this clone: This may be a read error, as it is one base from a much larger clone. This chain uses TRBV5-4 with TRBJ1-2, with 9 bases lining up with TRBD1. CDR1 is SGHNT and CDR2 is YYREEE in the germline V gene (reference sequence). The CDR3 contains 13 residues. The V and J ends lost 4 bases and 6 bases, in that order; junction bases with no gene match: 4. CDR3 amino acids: CASSLTGGNGYTF. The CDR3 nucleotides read TGTGCCAGCAGCCTGACAGGGGGTAATGGCTACACCTTC.

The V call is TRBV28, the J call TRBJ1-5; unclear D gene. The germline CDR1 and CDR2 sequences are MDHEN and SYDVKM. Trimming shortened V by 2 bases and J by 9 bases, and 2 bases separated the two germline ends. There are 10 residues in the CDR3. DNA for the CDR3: TGTGCCAGCAGTTTACGGCCCCAGCATTTT. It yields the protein CASSLRPQHF.

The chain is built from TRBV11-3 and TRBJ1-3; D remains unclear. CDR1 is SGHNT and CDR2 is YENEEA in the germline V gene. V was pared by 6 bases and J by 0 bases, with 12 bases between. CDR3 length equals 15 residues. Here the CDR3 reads CASRNGLYSGNTIYF. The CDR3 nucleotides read TGTGCCAGCAGGAACGGACTGTACTCTGGAAACACCATATATTTT.

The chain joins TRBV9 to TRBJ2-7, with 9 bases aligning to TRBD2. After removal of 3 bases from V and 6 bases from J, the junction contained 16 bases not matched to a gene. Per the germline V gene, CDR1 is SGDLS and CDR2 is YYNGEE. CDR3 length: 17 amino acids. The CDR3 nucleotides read TGTGCCAGCAGCGCTGGGACCGGGGGGACTAGCCCGGGCGAGCAGTACGTC. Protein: CASSAGTGGTSPGEQYV.